This T cell receptor beta chain was documented in a study of blood T cells in healthy people across ages. The wider study: About one barcoded TCR beta cDNA was captured per two T cells.

A sample-barcoded 5' primer and a J-beta primer mix were used in a second PCR of about 7 to 11 cycles. Via MiXCR, TCRdb re-called the 5' RACE reads, giving one row per CDR3 protein. Of over a million distinct CDR3 sequences listed, around two fifths are singletons. Study-level findings and limits: As naive T cell percentage varied, TCR beta diversity correlated strongly with it.

Comment on this clonotype: Its antigen is unknown.

CDR1 and CDR2 (germline): MNHEY, SVGEGT. The CDR3 has 12 residues. The germline V and J ends were trimmed by 5 bases and 5 bases, with 8 bases remaining between them. Sequencing was done on a sample of blood. This receptor was taken from a woman aged 18-30 years in good health. J is TRBJ2-3 and V is TRBV6-2 or TRBV6-3; D remains ambiguous. CDR3 loop: CASSKPRDTQYF. The CDR3 DNA sequence: TGTGCCAGCAGTAAGCCGAGAGATACGCAGTATTTT.